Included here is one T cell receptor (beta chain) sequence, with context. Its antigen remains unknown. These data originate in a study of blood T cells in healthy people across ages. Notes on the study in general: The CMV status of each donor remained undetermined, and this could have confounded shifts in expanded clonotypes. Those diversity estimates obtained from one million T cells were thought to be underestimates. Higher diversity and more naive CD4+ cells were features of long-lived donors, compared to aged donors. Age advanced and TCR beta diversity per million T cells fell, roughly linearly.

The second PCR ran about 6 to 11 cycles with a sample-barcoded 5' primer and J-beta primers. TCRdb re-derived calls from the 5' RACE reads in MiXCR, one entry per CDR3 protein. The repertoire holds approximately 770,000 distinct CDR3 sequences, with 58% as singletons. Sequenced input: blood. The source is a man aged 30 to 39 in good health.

The CDR3 protein is CASVFGGGKTGEQFF. DNA for the CDR3: TGTGCCAGCGTGTTTGGGGGAGGGAAGACGGGTGAGCAGTTCTTC. V is TRBV6-2 or TRBV6-3 and J is TRBJ2-1; TRBD2 matches 7 bases. The CDR3 runs to 15 residues. CDR1 MNHEY and CDR2 SVGEGT come from the germline V gene. The trim removed 8 bases at V and 9 bases at J, leaving 16 bases unmatched.